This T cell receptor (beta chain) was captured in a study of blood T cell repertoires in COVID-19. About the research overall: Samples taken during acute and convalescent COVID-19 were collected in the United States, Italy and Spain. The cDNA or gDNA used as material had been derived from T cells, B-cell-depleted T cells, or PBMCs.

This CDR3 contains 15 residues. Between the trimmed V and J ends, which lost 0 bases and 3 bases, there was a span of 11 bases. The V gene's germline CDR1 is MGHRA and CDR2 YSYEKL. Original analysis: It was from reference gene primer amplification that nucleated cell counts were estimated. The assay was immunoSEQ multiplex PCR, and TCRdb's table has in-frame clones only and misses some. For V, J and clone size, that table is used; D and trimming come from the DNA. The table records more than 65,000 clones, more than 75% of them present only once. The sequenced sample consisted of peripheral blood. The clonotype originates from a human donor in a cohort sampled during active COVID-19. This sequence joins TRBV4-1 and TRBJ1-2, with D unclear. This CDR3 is CASSQDLVEDYGYTF. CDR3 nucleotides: TGCGCCAGCAGCCAAGATTTAGTAGAGGACTATGGCTACACCTTC.